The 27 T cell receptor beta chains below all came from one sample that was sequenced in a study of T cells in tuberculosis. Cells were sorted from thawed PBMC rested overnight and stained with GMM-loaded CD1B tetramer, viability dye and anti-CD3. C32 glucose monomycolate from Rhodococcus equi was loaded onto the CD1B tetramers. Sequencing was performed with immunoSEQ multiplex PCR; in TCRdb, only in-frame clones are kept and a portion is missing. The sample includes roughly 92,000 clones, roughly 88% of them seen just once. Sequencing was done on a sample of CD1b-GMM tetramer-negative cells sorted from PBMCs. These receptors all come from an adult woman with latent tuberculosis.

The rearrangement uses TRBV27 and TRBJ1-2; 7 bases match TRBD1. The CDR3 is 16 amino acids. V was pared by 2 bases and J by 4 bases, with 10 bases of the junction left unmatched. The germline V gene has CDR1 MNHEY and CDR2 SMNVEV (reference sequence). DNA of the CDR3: TGTGCCAGCAGTTTAGCAGTTTCTGGGACAGTCTATGGCTACACCTTC. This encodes CASSLAVSGTVYGYTF.

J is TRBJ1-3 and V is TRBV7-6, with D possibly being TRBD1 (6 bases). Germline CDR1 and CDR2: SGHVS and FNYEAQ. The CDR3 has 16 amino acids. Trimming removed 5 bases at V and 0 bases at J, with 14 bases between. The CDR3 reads CASSPNTGTSGNTIYF. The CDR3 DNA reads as TGTGCCAGCAGCCCAAACACAGGGACCTCTGGAAACACCATATATTTT.

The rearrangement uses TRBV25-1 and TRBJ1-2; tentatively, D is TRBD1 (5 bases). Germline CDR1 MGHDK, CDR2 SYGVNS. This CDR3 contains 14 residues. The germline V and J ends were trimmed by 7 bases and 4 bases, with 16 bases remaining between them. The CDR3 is CASTTGEMGYGYTF. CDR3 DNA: TGTGCCAGCACAACGGGGGAGATGGGCTATGGCTACACCTTC.

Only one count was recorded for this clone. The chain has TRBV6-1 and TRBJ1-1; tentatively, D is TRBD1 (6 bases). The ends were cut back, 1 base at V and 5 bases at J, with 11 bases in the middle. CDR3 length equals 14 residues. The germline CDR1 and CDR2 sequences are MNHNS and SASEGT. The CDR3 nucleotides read TGTGCCAGCAGTGAAGGGGGGCCGTGGACTGAAGCTTTCTTT. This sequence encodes CASSEGGPWTEAFF.

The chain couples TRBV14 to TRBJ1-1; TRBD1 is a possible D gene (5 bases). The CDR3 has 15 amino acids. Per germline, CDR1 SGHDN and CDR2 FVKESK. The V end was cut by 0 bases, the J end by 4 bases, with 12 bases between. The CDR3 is CASSQESRRGTEAFF. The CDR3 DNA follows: TGTGCCAGCAGCCAAGAATCCAGGAGGGGCACTGAAGCTTTCTTT.

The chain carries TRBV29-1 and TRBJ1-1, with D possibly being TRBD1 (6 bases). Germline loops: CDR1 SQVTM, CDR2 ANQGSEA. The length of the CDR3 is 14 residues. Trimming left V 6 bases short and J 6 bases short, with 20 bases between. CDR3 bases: TGCAGCGTAGCTCGAGTGACAGGAAAGGCTGAAGCTTTCTTT. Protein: CSVARVTGKAEAFF.

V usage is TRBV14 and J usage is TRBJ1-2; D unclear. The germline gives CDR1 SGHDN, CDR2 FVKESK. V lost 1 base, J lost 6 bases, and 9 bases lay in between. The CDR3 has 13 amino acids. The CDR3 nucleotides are TGTGCCAGCAGCCAAGCCCGCAGGCATGGCTACACCTTC. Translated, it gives CASSQARRHGYTF.

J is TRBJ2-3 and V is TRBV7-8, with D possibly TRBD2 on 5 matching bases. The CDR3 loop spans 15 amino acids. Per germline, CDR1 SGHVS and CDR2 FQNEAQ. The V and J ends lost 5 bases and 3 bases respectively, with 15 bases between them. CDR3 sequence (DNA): TGTGCCAGCAGCACCGGACTCCGCACTACAGATACGCAGTATTTT. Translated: CASSTGLRTTDTQYF.

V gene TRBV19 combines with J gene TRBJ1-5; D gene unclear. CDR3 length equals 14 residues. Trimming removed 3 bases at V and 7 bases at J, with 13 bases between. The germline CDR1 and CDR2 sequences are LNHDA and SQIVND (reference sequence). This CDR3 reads CASSMTGRGQPQHF. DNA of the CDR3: TGTGCCAGTAGTATGACGGGGAGAGGACAGCCCCAGCATTTT.

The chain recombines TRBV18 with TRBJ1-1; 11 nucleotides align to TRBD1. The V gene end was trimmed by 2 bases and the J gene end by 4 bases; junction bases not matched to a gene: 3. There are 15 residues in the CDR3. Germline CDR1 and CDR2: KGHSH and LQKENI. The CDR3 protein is CASSPKGQGATEAFF. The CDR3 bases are TGTGCCAGCTCACCAAAAGGACAGGGGGCCACTGAAGCTTTCTTT.

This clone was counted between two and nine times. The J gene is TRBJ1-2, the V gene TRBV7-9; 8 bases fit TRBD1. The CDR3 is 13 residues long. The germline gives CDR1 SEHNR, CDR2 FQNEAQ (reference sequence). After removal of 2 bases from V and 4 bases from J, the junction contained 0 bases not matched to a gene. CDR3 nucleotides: TGTGCCAGCAGCTTACAGGGGGCCTATGGCTACACCTTC. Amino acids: CASSLQGAYGYTF.

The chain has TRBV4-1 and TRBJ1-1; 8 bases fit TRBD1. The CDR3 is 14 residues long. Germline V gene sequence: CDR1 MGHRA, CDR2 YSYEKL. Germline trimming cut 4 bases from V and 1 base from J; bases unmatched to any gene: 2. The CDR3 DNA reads TGCGCCAGCAGCCTAACAGGGGGGAACACTGAAGCTTTCTTT. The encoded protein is CASSLTGGNTEAFF.

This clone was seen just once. The CDR3 DNA reads TGTGCCAGTAGTATTTTCGGGACAGGGGTGACTGAAGCTTTCTTT. Translating it yields CASSIFGTGVTEAFF. The chain carries TRBV19 and TRBJ1-1, with 10 nucleotides matching TRBD1. The CDR3 is made up of 15 amino acids. V lost 3 bases to trimming and J lost 5 bases; unmatched junction nucleotides: 6. Germline loops: CDR1 LNHDA, CDR2 SQIVND (reference sequence).

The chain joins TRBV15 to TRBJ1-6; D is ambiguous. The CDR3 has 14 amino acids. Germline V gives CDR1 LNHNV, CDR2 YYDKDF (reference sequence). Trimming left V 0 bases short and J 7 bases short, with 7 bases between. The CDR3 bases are TGTGCCACCAGCAGAGATGTCGGGAATTCACCCCTCCACTTT. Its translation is CATSRDVGNSPLHF. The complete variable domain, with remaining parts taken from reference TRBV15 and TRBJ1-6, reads DAMVIQNPRYQVTQFGKPVTLSCSQTLNHNVMYWYQQKSSQAPKLLFHYYDKDFNNEADTPDNFQSRRPNTSFCFLDIRSPGLGDTAMYLCATSRDVGNSPLHFGNGTRLTVT.

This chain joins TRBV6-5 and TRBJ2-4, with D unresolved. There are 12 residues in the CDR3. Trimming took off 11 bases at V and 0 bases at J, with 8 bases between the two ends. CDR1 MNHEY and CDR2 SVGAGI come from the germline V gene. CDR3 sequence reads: CAAVAAKNIQYF. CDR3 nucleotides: TGTGCCGCTGTAGCAGCCAAAAACATTCAGTACTTC.

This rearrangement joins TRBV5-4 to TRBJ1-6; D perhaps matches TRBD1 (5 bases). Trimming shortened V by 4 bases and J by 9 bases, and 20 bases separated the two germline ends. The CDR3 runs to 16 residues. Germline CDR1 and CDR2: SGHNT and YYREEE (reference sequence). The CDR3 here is CASSRLNQGWISPLHF. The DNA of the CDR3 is TGTGCCAGCAGCCGGCTCAACCAGGGATGGATTTCACCCCTCCACTTT. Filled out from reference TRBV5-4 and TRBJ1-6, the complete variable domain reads ETGVTQSPTHLIKTRGQQVTLRCSSQSGHNTVSWYQQALGQGPQFIFQYYREEENGRGNFPPRFSGLQFPNYSSELNVNALELDDSALYLCASSRLNQGWISPLHFGNGTRLTVT.

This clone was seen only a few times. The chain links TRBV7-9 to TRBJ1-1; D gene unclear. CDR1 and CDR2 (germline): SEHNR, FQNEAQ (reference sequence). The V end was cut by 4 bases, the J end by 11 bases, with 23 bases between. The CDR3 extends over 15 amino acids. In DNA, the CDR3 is TGTGCCAGCAGCTCAATCCGGCGGCCAATGATGATGGCTTTCTTT. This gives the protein CASSSIRRPMMMAFF.

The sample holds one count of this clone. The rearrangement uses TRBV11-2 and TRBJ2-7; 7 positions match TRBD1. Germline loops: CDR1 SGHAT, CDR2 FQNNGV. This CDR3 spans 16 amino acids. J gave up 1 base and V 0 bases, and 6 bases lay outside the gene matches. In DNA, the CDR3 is TGTGCCAGCAGCTTAGATAGGACAGGTTGTTCCTACGAGCAGTACGTC. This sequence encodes CASSLDRTGCSYEQYV.

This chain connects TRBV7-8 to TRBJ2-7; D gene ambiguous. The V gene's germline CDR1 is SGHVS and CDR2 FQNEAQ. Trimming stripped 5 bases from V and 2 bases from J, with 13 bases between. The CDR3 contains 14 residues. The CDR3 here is CASSASGGTYEQYF. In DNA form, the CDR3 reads TGTGCCAGCAGCGCAAGTGGTGGCACCTACGAGCAGTACTTC. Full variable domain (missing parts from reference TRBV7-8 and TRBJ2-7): GAGVSQSPRYKVAKRGQDVALRCDPISGHVSLFWYQQALGQGPEFLTYFQNEAQLDKSGLPSDRFFAERPEGSVSTLKIQRTQQEDSAVYLCASSASGGTYEQYFGPGTRLTVT.

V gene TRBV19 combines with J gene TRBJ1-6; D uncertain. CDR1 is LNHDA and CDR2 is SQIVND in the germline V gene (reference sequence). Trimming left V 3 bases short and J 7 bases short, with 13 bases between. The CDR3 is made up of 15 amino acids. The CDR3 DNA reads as TGTGCCAGTAGTATCCCCAACCTGAGGAATTCACCCCTCCACTTT. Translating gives CASSIPNLRNSPLHF. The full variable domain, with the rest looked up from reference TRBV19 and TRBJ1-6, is DGGITQSPKYLFRKEGQNVTLSCEQNLNHDAMYWYRQDPGQGLRLIYYSQIVNDFQKGDIAEGYSVSREKKESFPLTVTSAQKNPTAFYLCASSIPNLRNSPLHFGNGTRLTVT.

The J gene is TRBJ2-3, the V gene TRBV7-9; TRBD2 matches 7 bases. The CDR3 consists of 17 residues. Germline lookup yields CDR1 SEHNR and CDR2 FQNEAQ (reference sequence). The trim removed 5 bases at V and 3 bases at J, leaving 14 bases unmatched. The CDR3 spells CASSHSQRGYSTDTQYF. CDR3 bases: TGTGCCAGCAGCCACTCCCAGCGGGGCTATTCAACAGATACGCAGTATTTT.

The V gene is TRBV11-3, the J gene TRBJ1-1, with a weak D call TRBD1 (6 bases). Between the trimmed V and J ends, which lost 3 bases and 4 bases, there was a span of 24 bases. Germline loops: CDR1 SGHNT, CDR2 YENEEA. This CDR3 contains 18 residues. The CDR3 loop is CASSLVPTGGVKGTEAFF. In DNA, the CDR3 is TGTGCCAGCAGCTTGGTCCCGACAGGTGGGGTCAAGGGCACTGAAGCTTTCTTT.

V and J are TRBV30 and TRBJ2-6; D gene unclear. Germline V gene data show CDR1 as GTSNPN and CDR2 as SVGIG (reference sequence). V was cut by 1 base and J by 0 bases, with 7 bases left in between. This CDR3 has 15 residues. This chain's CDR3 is CAWSGGDSGANVLTF. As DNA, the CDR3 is TGTGCCTGGAGTGGTGGAGACTCTGGGGCCAACGTCCTGACTTTC.

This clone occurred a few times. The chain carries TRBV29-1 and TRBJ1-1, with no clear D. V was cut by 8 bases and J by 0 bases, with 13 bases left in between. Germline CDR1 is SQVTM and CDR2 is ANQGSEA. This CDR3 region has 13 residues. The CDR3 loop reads CSLKGGLNTEAFF. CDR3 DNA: TGCAGCCTCAAGGGAGGGCTGAACACTGAAGCTTTCTTT.

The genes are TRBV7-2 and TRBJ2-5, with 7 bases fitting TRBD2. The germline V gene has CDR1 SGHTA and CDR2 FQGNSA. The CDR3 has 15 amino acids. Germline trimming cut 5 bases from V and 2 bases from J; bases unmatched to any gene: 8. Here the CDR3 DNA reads TGTGCCAGCAGCCCCTTGGCTAGCGGACAAGAGACCCAGTACTTC. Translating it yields CASSPLASGQETQYF.

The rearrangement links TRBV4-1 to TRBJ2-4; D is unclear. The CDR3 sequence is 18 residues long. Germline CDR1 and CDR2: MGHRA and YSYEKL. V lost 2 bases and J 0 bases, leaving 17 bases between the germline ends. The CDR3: CASSQIGGSLIAKNIQYF. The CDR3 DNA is TGCGCCAGCAGCCAAATTGGCGGATCCCTAATAGCCAAAAACATTCAGTACTTC.

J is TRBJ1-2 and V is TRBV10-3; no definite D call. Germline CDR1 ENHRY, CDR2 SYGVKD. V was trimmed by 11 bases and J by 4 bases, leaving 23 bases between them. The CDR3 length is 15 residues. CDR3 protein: CAFPIPGFICYGYTF. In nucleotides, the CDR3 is TGTGCCTTCCCGATCCCCGGGTTTATATGCTATGGCTACACCTTC.